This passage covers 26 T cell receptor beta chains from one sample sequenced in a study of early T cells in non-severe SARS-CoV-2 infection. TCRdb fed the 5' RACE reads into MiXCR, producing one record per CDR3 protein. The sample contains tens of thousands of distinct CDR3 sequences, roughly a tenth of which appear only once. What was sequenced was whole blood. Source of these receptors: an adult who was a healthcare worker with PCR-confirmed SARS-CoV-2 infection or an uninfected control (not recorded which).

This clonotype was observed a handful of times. As DNA, the CDR3 is TGTGCCAGCAGTTTTCGTAGGTACAGTTCCTACGAGCAGTACTTC. Amino acid sequence: CASSFRRYSSYEQYF. The chain uses TRBV28 and TRBJ2-7; no clear D. The CDR3 is made up of 15 amino acids. Trimming shortened V by 3 bases and J by 1 base, and 13 bases separated the two germline ends. Germline V gives CDR1 MDHEN, CDR2 SYDVKM.

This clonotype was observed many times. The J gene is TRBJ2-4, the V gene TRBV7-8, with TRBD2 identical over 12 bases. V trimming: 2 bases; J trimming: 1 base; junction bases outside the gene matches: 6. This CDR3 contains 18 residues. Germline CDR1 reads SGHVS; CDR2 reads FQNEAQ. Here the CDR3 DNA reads TGTGCCAGCAGCTTAAGGCTAGCGGGAGGGCCCGCCAAAAACATTCAGTACTTC. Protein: CASSLRLAGGPAKNIQYF.

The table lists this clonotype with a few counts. The CDR3 DNA is TGTGCCAGCAGGGAAAACATTCAGTACTTC. This encodes CASRENIQYF. The chain is built from TRBV27 and TRBJ2-4, with no clear D. The length of the CDR3 is 10 residues. Trimming took 6 bases from V and 5 from J, leaving 2 bases between them. Germline V CDR1 and CDR2: MNHEY, SMNVEV (reference sequence).

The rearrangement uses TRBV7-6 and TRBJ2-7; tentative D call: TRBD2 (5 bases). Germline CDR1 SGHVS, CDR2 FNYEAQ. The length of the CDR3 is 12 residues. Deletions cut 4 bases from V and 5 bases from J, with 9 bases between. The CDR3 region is CASSSGVHEQYF. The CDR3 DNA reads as TGTGCCAGCAGCTCCGGGGTCCACGAGCAGTACTTC.

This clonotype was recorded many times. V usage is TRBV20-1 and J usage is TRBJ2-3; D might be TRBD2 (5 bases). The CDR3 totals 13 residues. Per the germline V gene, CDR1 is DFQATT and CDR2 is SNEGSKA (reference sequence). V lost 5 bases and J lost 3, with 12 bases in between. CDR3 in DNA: TGCAGTGCTGGACTGGGAGAGACAGATACGCAGTATTTT. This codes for CSAGLGETDTQYF.

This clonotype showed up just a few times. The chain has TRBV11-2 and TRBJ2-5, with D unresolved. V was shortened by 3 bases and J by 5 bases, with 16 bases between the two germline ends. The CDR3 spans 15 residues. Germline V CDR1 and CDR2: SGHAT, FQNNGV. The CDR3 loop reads CASSLRRVYPETQYF. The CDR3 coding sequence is TGTGCCAGCAGCTTGCGTCGGGTCTACCCCGAGACCCAGTACTTC.

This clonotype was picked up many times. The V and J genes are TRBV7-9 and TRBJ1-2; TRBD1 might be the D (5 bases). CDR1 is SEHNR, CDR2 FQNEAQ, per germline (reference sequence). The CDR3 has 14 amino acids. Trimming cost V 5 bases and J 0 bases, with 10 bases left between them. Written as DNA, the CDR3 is TGTGCCAGCAGCGCGACAGAACCTAACTATGGCTACACCTTC. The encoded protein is CASSATEPNYGYTF.

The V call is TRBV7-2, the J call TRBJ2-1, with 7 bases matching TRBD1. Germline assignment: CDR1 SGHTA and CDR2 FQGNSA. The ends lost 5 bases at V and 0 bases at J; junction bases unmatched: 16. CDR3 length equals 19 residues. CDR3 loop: CASSLYTQLGQASYNEQFF. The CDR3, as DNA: TGTGCCAGCAGCCTATACACACAACTCGGACAGGCCTCCTACAATGAGCAGTTCTTC.

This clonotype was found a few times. The CDR3 region is CASSPDLAGDSYEQYF. Here the CDR3 DNA reads TGCGCCAGCAGCCCGGATCTAGCGGGAGATTCCTACGAGCAGTACTTC. This chain links TRBV4-3 with TRBJ2-7; 10 bases line up with TRBD2. The J segment lost 1 base and the V segment lost 4 bases, leaving 7 bases of the junction unmatched. CDR1 and CDR2 from the germline V gene are LGHNA and YSLEER. The CDR3 loop spans 16 amino acids.

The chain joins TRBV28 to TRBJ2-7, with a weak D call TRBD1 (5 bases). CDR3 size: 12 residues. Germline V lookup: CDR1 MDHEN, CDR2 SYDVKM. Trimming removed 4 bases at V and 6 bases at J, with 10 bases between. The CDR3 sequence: CASSSTGPEQYF. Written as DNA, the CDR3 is TGTGCCAGCAGTTCCACAGGACCCGAGCAGTACTTC. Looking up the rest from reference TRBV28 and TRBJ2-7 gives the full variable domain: DVKVTQSSRYLVKRTGEKVFLECVQDMDHENMFWYRQDPGLGLRLIYFSYDVKMKEKGDIPEGYSVSREKKERFSLILESASTNQTSMYLCASSSTGPEQYFGPGTRLTVT.

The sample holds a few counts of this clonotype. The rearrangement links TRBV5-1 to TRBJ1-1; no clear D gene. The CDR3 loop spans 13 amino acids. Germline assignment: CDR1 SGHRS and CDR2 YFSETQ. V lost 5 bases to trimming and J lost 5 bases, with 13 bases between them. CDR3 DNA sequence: TGCGCCAGCAGGCGGGAGAGTGGGACTGAAGCTTTCTTT. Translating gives CASRRESGTEAFF.

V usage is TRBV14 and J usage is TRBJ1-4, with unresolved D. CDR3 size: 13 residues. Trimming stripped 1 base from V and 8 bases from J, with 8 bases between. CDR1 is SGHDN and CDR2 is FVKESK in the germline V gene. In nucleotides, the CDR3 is TGTGCCAGCAGCCAAGGCTCCCGGGAAAAACTGTTTTTT. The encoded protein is CASSQGSREKLFF.

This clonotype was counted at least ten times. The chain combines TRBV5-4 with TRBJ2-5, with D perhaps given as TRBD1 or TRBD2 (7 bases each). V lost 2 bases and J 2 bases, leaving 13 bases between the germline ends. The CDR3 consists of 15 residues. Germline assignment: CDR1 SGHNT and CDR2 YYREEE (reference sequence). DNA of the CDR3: TGTGCCAGCAGCTTTGGGGAGGGGGCTCAAGAGACCCAGTACTTC. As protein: CASSFGEGAQETQYF.

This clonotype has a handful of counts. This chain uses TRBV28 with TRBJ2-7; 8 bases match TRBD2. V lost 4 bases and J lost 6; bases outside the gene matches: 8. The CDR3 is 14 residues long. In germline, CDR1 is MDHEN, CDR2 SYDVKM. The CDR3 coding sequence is TGTGCCAGCAGTTCCCCCAGCGGGAGACTCGAGCAGTACTTC. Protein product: CASSSPSGRLEQYF.

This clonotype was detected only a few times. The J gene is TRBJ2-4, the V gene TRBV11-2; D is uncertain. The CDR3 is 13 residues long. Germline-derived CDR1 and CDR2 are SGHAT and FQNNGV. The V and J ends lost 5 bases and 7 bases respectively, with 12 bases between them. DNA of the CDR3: TGTGCCAGCAGCCCAGACACTGCCAACATTCAGTACTTC. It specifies CASSPDTANIQYF.

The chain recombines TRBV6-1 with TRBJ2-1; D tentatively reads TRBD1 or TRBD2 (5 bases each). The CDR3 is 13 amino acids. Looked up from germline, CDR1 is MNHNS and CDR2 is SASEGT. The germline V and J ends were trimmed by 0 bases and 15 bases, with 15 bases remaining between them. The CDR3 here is CASSEALTGLGFF. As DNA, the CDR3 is TGTGCCAGCAGTGAAGCACTTACGGGGCTTGGGTTCTTC.

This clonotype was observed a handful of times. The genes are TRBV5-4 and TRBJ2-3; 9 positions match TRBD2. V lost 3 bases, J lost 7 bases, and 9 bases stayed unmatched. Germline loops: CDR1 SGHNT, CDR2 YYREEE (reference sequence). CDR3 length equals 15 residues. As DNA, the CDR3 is TGTGCCAGCAGCTCGGCGGGACTAGCTGTGAATACGCAGTATTTT. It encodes CASSSAGLAVNTQYF.

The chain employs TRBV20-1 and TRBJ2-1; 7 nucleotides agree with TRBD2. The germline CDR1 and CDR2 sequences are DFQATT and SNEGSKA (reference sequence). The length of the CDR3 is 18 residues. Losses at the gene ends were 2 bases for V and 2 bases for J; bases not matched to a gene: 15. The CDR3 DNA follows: TGCAGTGCTAGATCCTCTGGACTAGTGTTAATGGCCTACAATGAGCAGTTCTTC. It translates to CSARSSGLVLMAYNEQFF.

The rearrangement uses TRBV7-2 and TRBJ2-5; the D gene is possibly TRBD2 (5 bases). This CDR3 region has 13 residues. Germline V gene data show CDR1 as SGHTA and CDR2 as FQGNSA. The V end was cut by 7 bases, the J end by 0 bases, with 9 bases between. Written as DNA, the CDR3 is TGTGCCAGCACCCCGGGGTACCAAGAGACCCAGTACTTC. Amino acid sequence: CASTPGYQETQYF. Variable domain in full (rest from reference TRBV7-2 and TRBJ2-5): GAGVSQSPSNKVTEKGKDVELRCDPISGHTALYWYRQSLGQGLEFLIYFQGNSAPDKSGLPSDRFSAERTGGSVSTLTIQRTQQEDSAVYLCASTPGYQETQYFGPGTRLLVL.

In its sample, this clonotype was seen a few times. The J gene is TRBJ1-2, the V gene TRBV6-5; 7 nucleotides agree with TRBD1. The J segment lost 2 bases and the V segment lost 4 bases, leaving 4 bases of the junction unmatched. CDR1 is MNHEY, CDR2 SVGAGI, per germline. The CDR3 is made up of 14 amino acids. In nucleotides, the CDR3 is TGTGCCAGCAGTTTCGGACAGGCAAACTATGGCTACACCTTC. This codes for CASSFGQANYGYTF.

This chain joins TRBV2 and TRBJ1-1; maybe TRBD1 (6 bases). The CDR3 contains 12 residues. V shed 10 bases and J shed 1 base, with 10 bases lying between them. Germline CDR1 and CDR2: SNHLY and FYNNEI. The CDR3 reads CATRTANTEAFF. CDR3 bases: TGTGCCACCAGGACAGCGAACACTGAAGCTTTCTTT.

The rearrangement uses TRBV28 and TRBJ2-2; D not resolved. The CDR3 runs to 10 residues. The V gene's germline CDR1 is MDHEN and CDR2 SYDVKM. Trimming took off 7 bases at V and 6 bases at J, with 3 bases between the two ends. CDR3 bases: TGTGCCAGCAAATCCGGGGAGCTGTTTTTT. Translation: CASKSGELFF.

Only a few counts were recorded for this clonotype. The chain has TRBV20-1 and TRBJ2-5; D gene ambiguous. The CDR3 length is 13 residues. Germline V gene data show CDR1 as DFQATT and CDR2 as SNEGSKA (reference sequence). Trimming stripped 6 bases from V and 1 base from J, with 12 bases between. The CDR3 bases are TGCAGTGCCGATCGGACGGTCCAAGAGACCCAGTACTTC. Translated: CSADRTVQETQYF.

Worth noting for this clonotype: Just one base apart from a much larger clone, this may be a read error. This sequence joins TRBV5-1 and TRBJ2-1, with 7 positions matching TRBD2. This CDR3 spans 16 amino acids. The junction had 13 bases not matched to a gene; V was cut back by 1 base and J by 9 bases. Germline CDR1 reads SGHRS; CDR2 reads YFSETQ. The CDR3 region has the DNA TGCGCCAGCAGCTTGCGCTTGGGCGGGAGTCAGGGTGAGCAGTTCTTC. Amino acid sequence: CASSLRLGGSQGEQFF.

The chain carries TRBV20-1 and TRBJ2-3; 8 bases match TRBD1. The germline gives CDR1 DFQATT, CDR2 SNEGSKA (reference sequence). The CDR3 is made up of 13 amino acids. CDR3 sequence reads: CRGSGQVTDTQYF. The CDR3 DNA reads TGCAGGGGTTCGGGACAGGTAACAGATACGCAGTATTTT.

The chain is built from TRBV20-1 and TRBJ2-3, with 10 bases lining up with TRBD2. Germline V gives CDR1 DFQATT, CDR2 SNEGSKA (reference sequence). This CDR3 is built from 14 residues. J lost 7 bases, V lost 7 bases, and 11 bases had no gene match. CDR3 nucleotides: TGCAGTGTCTTAGCGGGAGGCAAGACAAATACGCAGTATTTT. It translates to CSVLAGGKTNTQYF.